These 2 T cell receptor beta chains share one sample of origin, sequenced in a study of blood T cell repertoires in COVID-19. Assay: immunoSEQ multiplex PCR; the TCRdb copy retains only in-frame clones and omits some. The data show more than 200,000 clones, with 75% to 85% seen just once and around 8% held by the top ten. Sequencing was carried out using peripheral blood. These receptors all come from a woman older than 75 with COVID-19, enrolled during active disease.

The rearrangement links TRBV12-3 or TRBV12-4 to TRBJ2-1; D gene uncertain. This CDR3 has 13 amino acids. Trimming pared 6 bases from V and 4 bases from J, leaving 10 bases between. The CDR3 loop is CASSRLQYNEQFF. CDR3 nucleotides: TGTGCCAGCAGCCGCCTACAGTACAATGAGCAGTTCTTC.

A single count supports this clone. V usage is TRBV29-1 and J usage is TRBJ2-5; 7 bases fit TRBD2. The junction had 9 bases not matched to a gene; V was cut back by 2 bases and J by 3 bases. The CDR3 has 15 amino acids. The germline V gene encodes CDR1 SQVTM and CDR2 ANQGSEA. CDR3 bases: TGCAGCGTTGAATCCCCATGGGAGGGAAAAGAGACCCAGTACTTC. This codes for CSVESPWEGKETQYF.